This T cell receptor beta chain was identified in a study of blood T cell repertoires in COVID-19. About the research overall: Acute-phase and convalescent COVID-19 samples originated in the United States, Italy and Spain. The cDNA or gDNA used as material had been derived from T cells, B-cell-depleted T cells, or PBMCs.

Methods used by the authors: The authors estimated nucleated cell counts from reference gene primer amplification. Here immunoSEQ multiplex PCR was the method, and the copy in TCRdb shows in-frame clones only, minus some. V and J calls and clone size are as listed in that table; D and trimming were resolved from the DNA. In the table there are about 46,000 clones, around 90% of which are singletons. Sequenced input: peripheral blood. This clonotype was sampled from a human donor with active COVID-19. The donor label of this sample is uncertain.

The CDR3 DNA reads TGTGCCAGATACAGCTCTGGAAACACCATATATTTT. This gives the protein CARYSSGNTIYF. V gene TRBV21-1 combines with J gene TRBJ1-3; the table's D gene call, TRBD1, was not cross checked with the DNA. TRBV21-1 is reported as a pseudogene. The CDR3 spans 12 residues.